The 10 T cell receptor beta chains below come from one sample, sequenced in a study of CD8+ T cells in alopecia areata. Isolated RNA was reverse transcribed into cDNA used as the sequencing template. TCRdb keeps only in-frame clones here, not all; method: immunoSEQ multiplex PCR. The table records tens of thousands of clones, about two thirds of them present only once. Documented treatment: oral pan-JAK inhibitor, 5-10 mg twice daily. Material: CD8+ T cells sorted from blood, obtained at week 4, from a patient treated with tofacitinib. These receptors were taken from a human donor with alopecia areata.

The V call is TRBV29-1, the J call TRBJ2-7; 13 bases are shared with TRBD2. The ends lost 6 bases at V and 4 bases at J; junction bases unmatched: 9. Germline values: CDR1 SQVTM, CDR2 ANQGSEA. CDR3 length equals 15 residues. The CDR3, as DNA: TGCAGCGTCGTTTGGGGGGGACTAGCGGGGTACGAGCAGTACTTC. It encodes CSVVWGGLAGYEQYF.

The rearrangement uses TRBV29-1 and TRBJ1-2, with D possibly matching TRBD1 (5 bases). The V gene's germline CDR1 is SQVTM and CDR2 ANQGSEA. The CDR3 has 14 residues. Trimming pared 7 bases from V and 6 bases from J, leaving 21 bases between. In DNA, the CDR3 is TGCAGCGCCGTTGGGGCAAGGGAAGAGGATGGCTACACCTTC. Translating gives CSAVGAREEDGYTF.

The rearrangement joins TRBV6-5 to TRBJ1-1; no clear D gene. Germline CDR1 and CDR2: MNHEY and SVGAGI. The CDR3 runs to 14 residues. V gave up 0 bases and J gave up 3 bases, with 8 bases separating them. The CDR3 DNA reads TGTGCCAGCAGTTACTCGACGGAAGACACTGAAGCTTTCTTT. Amino acids: CASSYSTEDTEAFF.

The chain combines TRBV29-1 with TRBJ2-3; TRBD2 aligns across 8 bases. This CDR3 is 13 amino acids long. Germline values: CDR1 SQVTM, CDR2 ANQGSEA. Losses at the gene ends were 7 bases for V and 4 bases for J; bases not matched to a gene: 7. Here the CDR3 DNA reads TGCAGCGCCACTAGCGGTATAGCAGATACGCAGTATTTT. As protein: CSATSGIADTQYF.

The chain carries TRBV29-1 and TRBJ2-2; no definite D call. Between the trimmed V and J ends, which lost 5 bases and 3 bases, there was a span of 10 bases. CDR1 and CDR2 from the germline V gene are SQVTM and ANQGSEA. This CDR3 comprises 13 residues. In nucleotides, the CDR3 is TGCAGCGTTACCCGGGCCGACACCGGGGAGCTGTTTTTT. Its protein product is CSVTRADTGELFF.

The V call is TRBV29-1, the J call TRBJ2-1, with D perhaps assigned TRBD1 or TRBD2 (6 bases each). The V and J ends lost 5 bases and 7 bases respectively, with 15 bases between them. Germline CDR1 is SQVTM and CDR2 is ANQGSEA. The CDR3 covers 13 residues. CDR3 sequence reads: CSVPGGPGNEQFF. For the CDR3, the DNA is TGCAGCGTTCCCGGGGGCCCGGGTAATGAGCAGTTCTTC.

The rearrangement joins TRBV15 to TRBJ2-7; 9 bases fit TRBD1. Germline trimming cut 4 bases from V and 7 bases from J; bases unmatched to any gene: 11. Germline V gene sequence: CDR1 LNHNV, CDR2 YYDKDF (reference sequence). The CDR3 consists of 15 residues. The CDR3 DNA sequence: TGTGCCACCAGCAAAACAGGGGGCAGCATGTGGGAGCAGTACTTC. Its protein product is CATSKTGGSMWEQYF.

CDR3 in DNA: TGTGCCAGCAGTTCGGGACTGCTTGGGAACAATGAGCAGTTCTTC. Amino acids: CASSSGLLGNNEQFF. The V and J genes are TRBV6-5 and TRBJ2-1; possible D gene TRBD2, 6 bases. CDR3 length equals 15 residues. V lost 4 bases and J lost 5, with 15 bases in between. CDR1 is MNHEY and CDR2 is SVGAGI in the germline V gene.

The rearrangement joins TRBV30 to TRBJ2-7, with 8 positions matching TRBD2. Germline CDR1 reads GTSNPN; CDR2 reads SVGIG (reference sequence). V lost 5 bases and J lost 4; bases outside the gene matches: 1. The CDR3 has 11 residues. The CDR3 loop is CAWAGGYEQYF. CDR3 DNA: TGTGCCTGGGCGGGAGGATACGAGCAGTACTTC. The full variable domain, rest sourced from reference TRBV30 and TRBJ2-7, is SQTIHQWPATLVQPVGSPLSLECTVEGTSNPNLYWYRQAAGRGLQLLFYSVGIGQISSEVPQNLSASRPQDRQFILSSKKLLLSDSGFYLCAWAGGYEQYFGPGTRLTVT.

This clone was recorded a few times. The chain combines TRBV29-1 with TRBJ2-1; maybe TRBD1 (6 bases). The CDR3 extends over 12 amino acids. Germline loops: CDR1 SQVTM, CDR2 ANQGSEA. This CDR3 is CTSGELLSEQFF. In nucleotides, the CDR3 is TGCACCTCAGGGGAGTTGTTGTCTGAGCAGTTCTTC.